The text below deals with one TCR beta chain. Other DNA sequences in the sample encode the same CDR3. The data derive from a study of blood T cell repertoires in COVID-19. About the research overall: PBMCs, B-cell-depleted T cells, or T cells provided the cDNA or gDNA that made up the material.

Germline V gene lookup returns CDR1 SGHRS and CDR2 YFSETQ. This CDR3 has 14 residues. V lost 0 bases, J lost 5 bases, and 11 bases lay in between. TCRdb keeps only in-frame clones here, not all; method: immunoSEQ multiplex PCR. Altogether approximately 220,000 clones are present, roughly 84% being singletons, with the ten largest covering 2% to 2.5%. This receptor was identified in a woman in her sixties with acute or convalescent COVID-19. The specimen was peripheral blood. The chain combines TRBV5-1 with TRBJ1-2; TRBD1 might be the D (5 bases). The CDR3 loop reads CASSLESTGYGYTF. DNA of the CDR3: TGCGCCAGCAGCTTGGAATCTACAGGATATGGCTACACCTTC.